What follows describes a single T cell receptor beta chain. The data were produced by immunoSEQ multiplex PCR, yet TCRdb's version contains in-frame clones alone and is incomplete. The table records roughly 300,000 clones, roughly 80% of them present only once. This sample was taken from a study of blood T cell repertoires in COVID-19. Germline V gene sequence: CDR1 KGHDR, CDR2 SFDVKD. This CDR3 is 16 amino acids long. V lost 5 bases and J lost 6; bases outside the gene matches: 10. What was sequenced was peripheral blood. This chain uses TRBV24-1 with TRBJ2-3; TRBD1 aligns across 10 bases. The TCR was taken from a woman in her 50s who had recovered from COVID-19. The CDR3 DNA reads as TGTGCCACCAGTGCCCGCCCGGGACAGGGGATGGATACGCAGTATTTT. Its translation is CATSARPGQGMDTQYF.